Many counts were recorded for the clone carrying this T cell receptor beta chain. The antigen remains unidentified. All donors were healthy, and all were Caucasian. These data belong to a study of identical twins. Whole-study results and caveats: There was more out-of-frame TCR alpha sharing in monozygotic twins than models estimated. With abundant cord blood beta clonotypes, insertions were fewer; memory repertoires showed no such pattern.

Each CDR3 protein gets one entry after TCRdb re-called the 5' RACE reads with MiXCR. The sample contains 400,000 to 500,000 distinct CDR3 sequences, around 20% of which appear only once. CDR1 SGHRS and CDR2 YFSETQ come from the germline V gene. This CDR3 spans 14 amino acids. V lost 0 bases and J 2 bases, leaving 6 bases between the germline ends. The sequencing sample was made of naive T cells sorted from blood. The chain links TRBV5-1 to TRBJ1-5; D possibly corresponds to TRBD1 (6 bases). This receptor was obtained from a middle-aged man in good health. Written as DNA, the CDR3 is TGCGCCAGCAGCTTGGAGGGGGGCAATCAGCCCCAGCATTTT. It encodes CASSLEGGNQPQHF.